This section outlines one TCR beta chain sequence together with its context. Looked up from germline, CDR1 is ENHRY and CDR2 is SYGVKD. This CDR3 is built from 16 residues. V was trimmed by 0 bases and J by 8 bases, leaving 19 bases between them. This sample's TCRbeta library carried unique molecular identifier barcodes. Each CDR3 protein is one row after TCRdb ran MiXCR on the PCR reads. In the table there are a few hundred thousand distinct CDR3 sequences, roughly a tenth of which are singletons. The data were taken from a study of T-cell reconstitution after alpha-beta-depleted transplantation in children.

The receptor was derived from a human donor who donated a stem cell graft to a child with acute myeloid leukemia. The specimen comprised PBMCs from the stem cell graft donor, sampled from the stem cell graft. V and J are TRBV10-3 and TRBJ1-2; D gene ambiguous. The CDR3 is CAISESQNLRYGGYTF. The CDR3 coding sequence is TGTGCCATCAGTGAGTCTCAAAATTTGCGGTATGGAGGCTACACCTTC.